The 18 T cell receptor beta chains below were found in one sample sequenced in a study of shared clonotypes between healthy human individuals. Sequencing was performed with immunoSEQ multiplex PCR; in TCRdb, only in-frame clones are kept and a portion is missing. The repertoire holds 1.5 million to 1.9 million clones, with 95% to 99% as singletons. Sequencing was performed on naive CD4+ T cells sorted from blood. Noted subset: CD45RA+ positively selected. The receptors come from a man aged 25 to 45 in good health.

Written as DNA, the CDR3 is TGTGCCAGCAGCACCGGACAGTACCAAGAGACCCAGTACTTC. Translated: CASSTGQYQETQYF. The genes are TRBV5-4 and TRBJ2-5; a weak D match, TRBD1 (6 bases). Between the trimmed V and J ends, which lost 4 bases and 0 bases, there was a span of 10 bases. The CDR3 is 14 residues long. Germline V CDR1 and CDR2: SGHNT, YYREEE (reference sequence).

The CDR3 sequence: CASSLLGVSNTGELFF. As DNA, the CDR3 is TGTGCCAGCAGTTTATTAGGGGTATCGAACACCGGGGAGCTGTTTTTT. V and J are TRBV27 and TRBJ2-2, with TRBD1 as a possible D gene (5 bases). Germline V gene lookup returns CDR1 MNHEY and CDR2 SMNVEV (reference sequence). There are 16 residues in the CDR3. V was pared by 1 base and J by 0 bases, with 9 bases between.

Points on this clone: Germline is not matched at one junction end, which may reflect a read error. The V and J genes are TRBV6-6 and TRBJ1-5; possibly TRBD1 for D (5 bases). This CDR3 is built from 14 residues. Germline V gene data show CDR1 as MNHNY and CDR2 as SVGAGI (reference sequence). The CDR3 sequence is CASSYDSYNQPQHF. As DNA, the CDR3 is TGTGCCAGCAGTTACGACAGTTATAATCAACCCCAGCATTTT.

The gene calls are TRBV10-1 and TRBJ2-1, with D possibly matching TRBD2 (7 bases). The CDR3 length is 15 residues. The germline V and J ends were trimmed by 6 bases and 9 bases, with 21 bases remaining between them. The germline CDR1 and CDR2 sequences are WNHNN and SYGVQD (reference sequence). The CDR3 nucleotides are TGCGCCAGCAGCAAAGTCGCGGGGGCTAGGGGTGAGCAGTTCTTC. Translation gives CASSKVAGARGEQFF.

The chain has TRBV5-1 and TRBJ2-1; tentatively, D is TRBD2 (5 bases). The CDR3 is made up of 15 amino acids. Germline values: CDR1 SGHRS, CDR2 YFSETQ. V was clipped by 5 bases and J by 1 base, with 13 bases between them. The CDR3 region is CASRAQQRSYNEQFF. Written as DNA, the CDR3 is TGCGCCAGCAGGGCCCAACAGCGGTCCTACAATGAGCAGTTCTTC.

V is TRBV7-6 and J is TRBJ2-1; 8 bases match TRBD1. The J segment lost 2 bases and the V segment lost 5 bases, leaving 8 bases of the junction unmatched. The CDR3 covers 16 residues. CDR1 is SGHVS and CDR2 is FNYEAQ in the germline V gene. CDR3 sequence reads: CASSARQGSAYNEQFF. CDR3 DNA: TGTGCCAGCAGCGCCAGACAGGGGTCAGCCTACAATGAGCAGTTCTTC.

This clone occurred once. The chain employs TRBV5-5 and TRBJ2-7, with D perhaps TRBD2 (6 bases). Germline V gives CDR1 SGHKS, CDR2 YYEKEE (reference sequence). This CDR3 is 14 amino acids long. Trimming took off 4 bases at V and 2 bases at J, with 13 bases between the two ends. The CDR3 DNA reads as TGTGCCAGCAGCATGGGACTCATCGCCTACGAGCAGTACTTC. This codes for CASSMGLIAYEQYF.

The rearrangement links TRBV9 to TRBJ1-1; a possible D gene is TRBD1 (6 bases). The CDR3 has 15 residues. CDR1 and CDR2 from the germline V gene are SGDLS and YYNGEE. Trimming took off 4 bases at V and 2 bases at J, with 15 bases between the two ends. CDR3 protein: CASSPKDSRNTEAFF. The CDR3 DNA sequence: TGTGCCAGCAGCCCGAAGGACAGCCGCAACACTGAAGCTTTCTTT.

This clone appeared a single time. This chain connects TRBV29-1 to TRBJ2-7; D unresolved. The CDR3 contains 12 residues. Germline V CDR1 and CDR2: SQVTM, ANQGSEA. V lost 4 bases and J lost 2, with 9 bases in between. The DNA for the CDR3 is TGCAGCGTTGCCCAGTCTCCCTACGAGCAGTACTTC. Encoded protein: CSVAQSPYEQYF.

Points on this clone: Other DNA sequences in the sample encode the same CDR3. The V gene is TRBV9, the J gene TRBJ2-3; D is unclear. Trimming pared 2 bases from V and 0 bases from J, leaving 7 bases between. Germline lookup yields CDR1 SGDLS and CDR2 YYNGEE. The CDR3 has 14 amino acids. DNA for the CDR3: TGTGCCAGCAGCGTGGCCTCTAGCACAGATACGCAGTATTTT. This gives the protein CASSVASSTDTQYF. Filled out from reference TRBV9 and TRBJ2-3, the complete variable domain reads DSGVTQTPKHLITATGQRVTLRCSPRSGDLSVYWYQQSLDQGLQFLIQYYNGEERAKGNILERFSAQQFPDLHSELNLSSLELGDSALYFCASSVASSTDTQYFGPGTRLTVL.

For the CDR3, the DNA is TGTGCCAGCAGTGTCAGCGGGACTGACTACGAGCAGTACTTC. Its protein product is CASSVSGTDYEQYF. The chain links TRBV6-1 to TRBJ2-7, with 7 positions matching TRBD2. Germline CDR1 and CDR2: MNHNS and SASEGT. The CDR3 is 14 amino acids. Trimming at V came to 4 bases and at J to 3 bases, leaving 6 bases not matched to a gene.

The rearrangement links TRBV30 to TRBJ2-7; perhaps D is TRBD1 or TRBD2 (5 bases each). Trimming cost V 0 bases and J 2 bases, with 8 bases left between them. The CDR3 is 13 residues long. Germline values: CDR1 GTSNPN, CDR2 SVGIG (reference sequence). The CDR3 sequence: CAWSVRGPYEQYF. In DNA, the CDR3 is TGTGCCTGGAGTGTAAGGGGACCCTACGAGCAGTACTTC.

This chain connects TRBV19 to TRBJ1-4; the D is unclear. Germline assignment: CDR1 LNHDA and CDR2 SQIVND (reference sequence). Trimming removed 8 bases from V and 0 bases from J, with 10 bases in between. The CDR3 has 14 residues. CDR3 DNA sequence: TGTGCCAGTCGGGCGCTTTCAACTAATGAAAAACTGTTTTTT. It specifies CASRALSTNEKLFF. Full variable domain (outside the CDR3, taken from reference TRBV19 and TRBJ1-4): DGGITQSPKYLFRKEGQNVTLSCEQNLNHDAMYWYRQDPGQGLRLIYYSQIVNDFQKGDIAEGYSVSREKKESFPLTVTSAQKNPTAFYLCASRALSTNEKLFFGSGTQLSVL.

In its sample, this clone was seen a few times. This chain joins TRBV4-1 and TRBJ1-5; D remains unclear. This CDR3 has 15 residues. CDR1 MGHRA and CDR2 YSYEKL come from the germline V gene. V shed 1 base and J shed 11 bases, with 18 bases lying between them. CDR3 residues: CASSQVWPTGETQHF. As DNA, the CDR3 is TGCGCCAGCAGCCAAGTGTGGCCCACTGGGGAGACCCAGCATTTT.

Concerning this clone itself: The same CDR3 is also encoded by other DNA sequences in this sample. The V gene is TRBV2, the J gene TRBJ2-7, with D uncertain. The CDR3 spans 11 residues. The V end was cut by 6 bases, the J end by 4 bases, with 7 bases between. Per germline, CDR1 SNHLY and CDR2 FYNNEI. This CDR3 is CASSPLYEQYF. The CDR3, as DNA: TGTGCCAGCAGCCCCCTTTACGAGCAGTACTTC.

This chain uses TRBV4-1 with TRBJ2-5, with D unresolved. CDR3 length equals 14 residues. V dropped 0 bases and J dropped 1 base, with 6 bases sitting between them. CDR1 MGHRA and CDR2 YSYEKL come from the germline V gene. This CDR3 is CASSQDAGQETQYF. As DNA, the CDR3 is TGCGCCAGCAGCCAAGATGCAGGCCAAGAGACCCAGTACTTC.

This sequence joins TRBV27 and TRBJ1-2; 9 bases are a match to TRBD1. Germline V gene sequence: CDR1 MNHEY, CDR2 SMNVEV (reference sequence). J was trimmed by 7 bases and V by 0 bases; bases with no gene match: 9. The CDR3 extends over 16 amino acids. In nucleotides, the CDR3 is TGTGCCAGCAGTTTATCACTAGTCACAGGGGGCCTTGGCTACACCTTC. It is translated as CASSLSLVTGGLGYTF.

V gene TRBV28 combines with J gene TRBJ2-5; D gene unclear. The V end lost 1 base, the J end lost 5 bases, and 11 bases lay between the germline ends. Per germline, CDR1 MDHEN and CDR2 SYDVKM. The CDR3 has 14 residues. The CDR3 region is CASSLSVVFETQYF. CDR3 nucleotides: TGTGCCAGCAGTTTATCGGTCGTATTTGAGACCCAGTACTTC.